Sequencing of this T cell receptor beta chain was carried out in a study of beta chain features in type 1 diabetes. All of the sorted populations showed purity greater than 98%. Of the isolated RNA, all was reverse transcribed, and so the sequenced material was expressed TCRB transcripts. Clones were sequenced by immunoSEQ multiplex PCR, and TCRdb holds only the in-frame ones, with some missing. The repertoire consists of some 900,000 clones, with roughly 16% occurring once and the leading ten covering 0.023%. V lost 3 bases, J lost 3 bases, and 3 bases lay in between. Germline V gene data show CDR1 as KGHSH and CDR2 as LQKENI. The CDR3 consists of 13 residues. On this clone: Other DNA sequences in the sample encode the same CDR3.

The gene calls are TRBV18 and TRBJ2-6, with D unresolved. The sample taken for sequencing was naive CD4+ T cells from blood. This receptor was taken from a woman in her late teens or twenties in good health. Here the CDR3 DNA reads TGTGCCAGCTCACCGGGTGGGGCCAACGTCCTGACTTTC. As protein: CASSPGGANVLTF.